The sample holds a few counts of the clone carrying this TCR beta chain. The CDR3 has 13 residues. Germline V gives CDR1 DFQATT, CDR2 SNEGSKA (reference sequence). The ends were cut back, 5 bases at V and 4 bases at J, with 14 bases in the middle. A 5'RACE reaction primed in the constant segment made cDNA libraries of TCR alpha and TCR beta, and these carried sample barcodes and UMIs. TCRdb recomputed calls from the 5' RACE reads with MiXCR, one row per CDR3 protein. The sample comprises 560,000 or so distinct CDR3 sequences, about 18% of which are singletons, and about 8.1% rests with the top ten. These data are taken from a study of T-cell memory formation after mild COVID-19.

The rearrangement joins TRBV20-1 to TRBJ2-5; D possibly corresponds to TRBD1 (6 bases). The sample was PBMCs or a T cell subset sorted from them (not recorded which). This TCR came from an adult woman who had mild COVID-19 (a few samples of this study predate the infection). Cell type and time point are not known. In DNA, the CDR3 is TGCAGTGCTGATGGGGAAGGGGGAGAGACCCAGTACTTC. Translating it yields CSADGEGGETQYF.